This record looks at one TCR beta chain sequence and its context. In eight separate reactions per sample, cDNA was generated. TCRdb reprocessed the 5' RACE reads and reports one entry per CDR3 protein, with no DNA. The data include about 450,000 distinct CDR3 sequences; the top ten clones carry about 2.3%. The data stem from a study of monozygotic twins with inflammatory bowel disease. This receptor was taken from a human donor with ulcerative colitis or Crohn's disease, or a healthy co-twin of an affected twin (not recorded which). Sequencing used blood.

CDR3 loop: CASRTSGTPYNEQFF. The chain recombines TRBV5-1 with TRBJ2-1; TCRdb indicates TRBD2, and absent DNA this call remains unverified. CDR1 and CDR2 (germline): SGHRS, YFSETQ. The CDR3 consists of 15 residues.